The next 13 T cell receptor beta chains were all read from a single sample in a study of T cell responses to AZD1222 COVID-19 vaccine. Only in-frame clones appear in the TCRdb table, and some are missing; sequencing was by immunoSEQ multiplex PCR. The sample lists around 120,000 clones, approximately 80% occurring once. The sample in question was peripheral blood, obtained 28 days after the second AZD1222 dose. These receptors originate from an adult who received the AZD1222 COVID-19 vaccine.

The genes are TRBV6-5 and TRBJ1-1, with unresolved D. Trimming removed 0 bases from V and 1 base from J, with 9 bases in between. CDR3 size: 15 residues. Looked up from germline, CDR1 is MNHEY and CDR2 is SVGAGI. CDR3 DNA: TGTGCCAGCAGTTACTCCCTGGACGGGAACACTGAAGCTTTCTTT. It is translated as CASSYSLDGNTEAFF.

The V and J genes are TRBV28 and TRBJ1-2, with D tentatively TRBD1 (5 bases). Germline values: CDR1 MDHEN, CDR2 SYDVKM. This CDR3 contains 14 residues. V was pared by 8 bases and J by 8 bases, with 21 bases between. In nucleotides, the CDR3 is TGTGCCAGCCGCCCCGGGACCGGTGGAGGGGGCTACACCTTC. Its protein is CASRPGTGGGGYTF.

V gene TRBV7-8 combines with J gene TRBJ1-2; D gene ambiguous. The germline V and J ends were trimmed by 5 bases and 1 base, with 8 bases remaining between them. This CDR3 is 13 amino acids long. CDR1 is SGHVS, CDR2 FQNEAQ, per germline. CDR3 sequence reads: CASSGSLNYGYTF. CDR3 nucleotide sequence: TGTGCCAGCAGCGGCTCACTTAACTATGGCTACACCTTC.

The count of this clone is one. This sequence joins TRBV7-2 and TRBJ1-1, with D tentatively TRBD1 (5 bases). The CDR3 extends over 16 amino acids. V was clipped by 6 bases and J by 2 bases, with 19 bases between them. The V gene's germline CDR1 is SGHTA and CDR2 FQGNSA. The CDR3, as DNA: TGTGCCAGCAGACCACGGATGGCAGGGTCCAACACTGAAGCTTTCTTT. Translation gives CASRPRMAGSNTEAFF.

The chain has TRBV28 and TRBJ2-4; D not certain. Germline V gene sequence: CDR1 MDHEN, CDR2 SYDVKM. V lost 7 bases to trimming and J lost 8 bases, with 21 bases between them. This CDR3 comprises 15 residues. CDR3 amino acids: CASTLNLRFKDIQYF. The CDR3, as DNA: TGTGCCAGCACCCTAAACCTGAGGTTTAAGGACATTCAGTACTTC.

The chain employs TRBV4-3 and TRBJ2-3; 7 bases fit TRBD1. CDR3 length: 15 residues. Germline trimming cut 7 bases from V and 1 base from J; bases unmatched to any gene: 8. Germline assignment: CDR1 LGHNA and CDR2 YSLEER. The CDR3, as DNA: TGCGCCAGCACCATGACGACAGGGCGCACAGATACGCAGTATTTT. Translation gives CASTMTTGRTDTQYF.

The rearrangement links TRBV24-1 to TRBJ1-2; 9 bases fit TRBD1. The germline V gene has CDR1 KGHDR and CDR2 SFDVKD. V lost 4 bases to trimming and J lost 5 bases; unmatched junction nucleotides: 10. The CDR3 has 16 amino acids. CDR3 residues: CATSDPSTGGIYGYTF. The CDR3 DNA sequence: TGTGCCACCAGTGACCCTTCGACAGGGGGTATTTATGGCTACACCTTC.

The CDR3 protein is CASSHGQGISYEQYF. The CDR3 DNA reads as TGTGCCAGCTCACACGGACAGGGGATCTCCTACGAGCAGTACTTC. V and J are TRBV18 and TRBJ2-7; the match to TRBD1 covers 9 bases. The length of the CDR3 is 15 residues. Trimming removed 4 bases from V and 0 bases from J; junction bases left unmatched: 4. Per the germline V gene, CDR1 is KGHSH and CDR2 is LQKENI. The whole variable domain, remainder taken from reference TRBV18 and TRBJ2-7, is NAGVMQNPRHLVRRRGQEARLRCSPMKGHSHVYWYRQLPEEGLKFMVYLQKENIIDESGMPKERFSAEFPKEGPSILRIQQVVRGDSAAYFCASSHGQGISYEQYFGPGTRLTVT.

The chain is built from TRBV27 and TRBJ2-5; TRBD2 might be the D (6 bases). Between the trimmed V and J ends, which lost 1 base and 4 bases, there was a span of 10 bases. Germline CDR1 MNHEY, CDR2 SMNVEV (reference sequence). The CDR3 runs to 14 residues. CDR3 DNA sequence: TGTGCCAGCAGTTTATGGGGCGGGGTAGAGACCCAGTACTTC. This translates into CASSLWGGVETQYF.

This clone was observed a few times. The chain has TRBV4-1 and TRBJ2-7; TRBD1 agrees at 9 bases. The V and J ends lost 6 bases and 3 bases, in that order; junction bases with no gene match: 9. CDR1 and CDR2 from the germline V gene are MGHRA and YSYEKL. This CDR3 region has 15 residues. The CDR3 DNA is TGCGCCAGCAGTTTACGGGGGACAGGGATCTACGAGCAGTACTTC. Its translation is CASSLRGTGIYEQYF.

The genes are TRBV5-1 and TRBJ2-3; D is unresolved. The V and J ends lost 1 base and 5 bases respectively, with 11 bases between them. There are 14 residues in the CDR3. Germline V gene lookup returns CDR1 SGHRS and CDR2 YFSETQ. The CDR3 region is CASSLRPSVDTQYF. The DNA for the CDR3 is TGCGCCAGCAGCTTGCGCCCCTCAGTAGATACGCAGTATTTT.

V gene TRBV14 combines with J gene TRBJ1-1, with D hard to call. From germline, CDR1 is SGHDN and CDR2 FVKESK. The CDR3 is made up of 12 amino acids. Trimming took 0 bases from V and 10 from J, leaving 9 bases between them. In DNA, the CDR3 is TGTGCCAGCAGCCAAGATTCGAGGTCAGCTTTCTTT. This encodes CASSQDSRSAFF.

The CDR3 protein is CASSLLTAGKDTQYF. CDR3 DNA sequence: TGTGCCAGCAGCTTACTGACCGCAGGAAAGGATACGCAGTATTTT. The chain is built from TRBV13 and TRBJ2-3, with D unclear. This CDR3 comprises 15 residues. V was pared by 2 bases and J by 6 bases, with 15 bases between. Per the germline V gene, CDR1 is PRHDT and CDR2 is FYEKMQ (reference sequence).